The subject of this entry is one T cell receptor (beta chain). This receptor's antigen is unknown. Base qualities are not recorded, but no much larger clone differs from it by a single base. TCRbeta CDR3 regions were amplified from genomic DNA using the immunoSEQ Assay, a bias-controlled multiplex PCR. Under the source paper's analysis protocol: Nucleated cell counts per sample were estimated from amplification of reference gene primers within the assay. To quantify the absolute abundance of each unique TCRbeta CDR3 rearrangement, sequence reads were collapsed and filtered. Productive Simpson clonality was computed per sample as the square root of Simpson's diversity index over productive rearrangements. TCRdb mirrors the immuneACCESS table, restricted to in-frame sequences. Some clones are absent from its copies; in checked studies, under half trace to an unresolved V gene, and the reason for the others is unknown. That table furnishes V, J and clone size, whereas the DNA furnished D and trimming. The sample profile shows 360,000 or so clones; about nine tenths of them were found once. The ten most abundant clones make up 1.5% to 2% of the sample.

CDR1 is given as LNHDA and CDR2 as SQIVND, both from the germline V gene (reference sequence). The CDR3 runs 18 residues from the cysteine to the phenylalanine. Of the read, only the CDR3 DNA is kept; its 54 bases are in frame from base 1. Deletion took 3 bases off V and 0 bases off J, with a span of 18 bases between the germline ends. The data are from a study of blood T cell repertoires in COVID-19 (dated by TCRdb to the early 2020s). Some background on the complete study: Samples covering the acute and convalescent phases of COVID-19 were provided by collaborators in the United States, Italy and Spain. The sample metadata nearly always contained a de-identified subject ID, COVID-19 status, age in years and sex. Deeply sampled blood TCRbeta repertoires from subjects exposed to, actively infected with, or recovered from COVID-19 were included in the dataset. Samples came from the ongoing ImmuneRACE study (first 160 participants) plus 1,254 subjects from 6 global collaborators. The repertoires were released in a freely available public database meant as a resource for research on the immune response to SARS-CoV-2. HLA class I and class II types, where available, came from metadata supplied by the sample provider rather than from assay-based typing. The prospective study material was composed of cDNA or gDNA derived from T cells, B-cell-depleted T cells, or PBMCs. Points the paper makes about the study in general: Clinical and demographic metadata were provided uncurated, with the amount varying by source and participant.

Participants in the prospective study were aged roughly 18 to 100 years, lived in some 24 United States geographic areas, and enrolled through a virtual design. In the prospective study, cohorts were assigned on the basis of participant-reported clinical history obtained from a screening survey and a study questionnaire. ImmuneRACE Cohort 3 recovered participants were defined by two consecutive negative NP/OP PCR tests, healthcare professional clearance, or symptom resolution. Each participant in the prospective study had whole blood, serum and a nasopharyngeal or oropharyngeal swab collected by mobile phlebotomists. Prospective study participants could optionally give additional blood draws and questionnaires over an approximately 2-month period. Before DNA extraction, prospective study blood samples were shipped either frozen or at room temperature.

The chain is made from TRBV19 and TRBJ2-1; the D gene is perhaps TRBD2, on 6 matching bases. The receptor was isolated from a woman aged 25 to 45 who had recovered from COVID-19. Sequenced material: PBMCs or T cells enriched from blood (not recorded which). The sequenced DNA: TGTGCCAGTAGTATCGGGGGTCCCGGGGCGCACTCCTACAATGAGCAGTTCTTC. This translates into CASSIGGPGAHSYNEQFF. The reference TRBV19 and TRBJ2-1 proteins fill in what lies around the CDR3, so the full variable domain reads DGGITQSPKYLFRKEGQNVTLSCEQNLNHDAMYWYRQDPGQGLRLIYYSQIVNDFQKGDIAEGYSVSREKKESFPLTVTSAQKNPTAFYLCASSIGGPGAHSYNEQFFGPGTRLTVL.